This T cell receptor (beta chain) emerged from a study of low-dose radiotherapy and immunotherapy resistance in tumors. In the study overall: Each patient took aspirin at a dose of 300 mg by mouth once daily over the course of four cycles, with dosing beginning on cycle 1 day 1.

This clonotype was recorded many times. Gene-specific TRAV and TRBV primers were used for first-strand cDNA, covering alpha and beta chains. Over around 19 PCR cycles, TCRs were amplified from a constant-region primer and V-primer adapter. MiXCR, applied by TCRdb to the reads, yields one record per CDR3 protein. The repertoire includes more than 85,000 distinct CDR3 sequences, more than 7.5% of them detected once, and about 1% sits in the top ten. Documented time point: before trial treatment. Each donor was administered nivolumab, ipilimumab, aspirin, low-dose cyclophosphamide and low-dose radiotherapy. Trimming removed 5 bases from V and 0 bases from J, with 14 bases in between. CDR3 length equals 16 residues. Germline assignment: CDR1 LNHDA and CDR2 SQIVND (reference sequence).

This rearrangement joins TRBV19 to TRBJ1-5; possibly TRBD1 for D (6 bases). The material sequenced was PBMCs, taken before treatment. The TCR was taken from a male donor with prostate cancer. DNA for the CDR3: TGTGCCAGTAGTCTCCGGGACACCAATAGCAATCAGCCCCAGCATTTT. The encoded protein is CASSLRDTNSNQPQHF.